These 20 T cell receptor beta chains came from one sample sequenced in a study of blood T cell repertoires in COVID-19. Clones were read by immunoSEQ multiplex PCR, and TCRdb kept only the in-frame ones, dropping some. Found here are fewer than 30,000 clones, more than 75% of them singletons; the top ten hold 8% to 9.5%. Sample: peripheral blood. The receptors shown here come from a man over 45 with active COVID-19.

The V gene is TRBV14, the J gene TRBJ2-7; D is undetermined. The CDR3 sequence is 12 residues long. Germline values: CDR1 SGHDN, CDR2 FVKESK. V was pared by 2 bases and J by 3 bases, with 5 bases between. CDR3 sequence reads: CASSQPHYEQYF. CDR3 DNA: TGTGCCAGCAGCCAACCCCACTACGAGCAGTACTTC.

J is TRBJ2-7 and V is TRBV7-6, with 8 bases matching TRBD2. CDR1 is SGHVS and CDR2 is FNYEAQ in the germline V gene. CDR3 size: 15 residues. J was trimmed by 4 bases and V by 5 bases; bases with no gene match: 10. Here the CDR3 DNA reads TGTGCCAGCAGCCCAAAAGCGGGGGTCTTTTACGAGCAGTACTTC. Translated, it gives CASSPKAGVFYEQYF.

The V gene is TRBV21-1, the J gene TRBJ2-5; TRBD1 is the table's D call and was not checked against the DNA. TRBV21-1 is assigned pseudogene status. The CDR3 is 16 residues long. DNA for the CDR3: TGTGCCAGCAGCAAAGTCGAGACAGGGCGGCAAGAGACCCAGTACTTC. Translation gives CASSKVETGRQETQYF.

The chain employs TRBV24-1 and TRBJ2-1, with 11 bases matching TRBD2. Germline values: CDR1 KGHDR, CDR2 SFDVKD. J lost 6 bases, V lost 5 bases, and 8 bases had no gene match. The CDR3 has 16 residues. The CDR3 DNA reads as TGTGCCACCAGTGGTACGGGACTAGCGGAACTCAATGAGCAGTTCTTC. Its translation is CATSGTGLAELNEQFF.

The CDR3 loop is CASSSPPTSGYTGELFF. For the CDR3, the DNA is TGTGCCAGCAGCTCTCCCCCGACTAGCGGATACACCGGGGAGCTGTTTTTT. The chain has TRBV9 and TRBJ2-2, with 9 bases aligning to TRBD2. Germline V CDR1 and CDR2: SGDLS, YYNGEE. The length of the CDR3 is 17 residues. The trim removed 4 bases at V and 3 bases at J, leaving 10 bases unmatched.

The chain joins TRBV4-1 to TRBJ1-4; D is uncertain. Germline CDR1 is MGHRA and CDR2 is YSYEKL. The V end lost 0 bases, the J end lost 3 bases, and 11 bases lay between the germline ends. This CDR3 is 16 amino acids long. CDR3 residues: CASSQDIDLPNEKLFF. CDR3 sequence (DNA): TGCGCCAGCAGCCAAGATATAGACTTACCTAATGAAAAACTGTTTTTT.

This clone was seen a single time. V is TRBV30 and J is TRBJ2-1; D not resolved. In germline, CDR1 is GTSNPN, CDR2 SVGIG (reference sequence). V was clipped by 0 bases and J by 2 bases, with 11 bases between them. This CDR3 region has 15 residues. The chain's CDR3 is CAWSVDTGTYNEQFF. The CDR3 DNA follows: TGTGCCTGGAGTGTAGATACGGGTACCTACAATGAGCAGTTCTTC.

This chain connects TRBV5-6 to TRBJ2-7; 9 bases map to TRBD1. CDR3 length: 15 amino acids. The trim removed 4 bases at V and 1 base at J, leaving 6 bases unmatched. Germline assignment: CDR1 SGHDT and CDR2 YYEEEE. The CDR3: CASSTGTGLSYEQYF. CDR3 coding DNA: TGTGCCAGCAGCACCGGGACAGGGCTGTCCTACGAGCAGTACTTC.

The rearrangement uses TRBV2 and TRBJ2-5, with a tentative D call TRBD2 (5 bases). Germline CDR1 and CDR2: SNHLY and FYNNEI. Trimming removed 4 bases at V and 7 bases at J, with 10 bases between. The CDR3 extends over 12 amino acids. CDR3 sequence (DNA): TGTGCCAGCAGTGTCAACGCGGGGACCCAGTACTTC. Its protein is CASSVNAGTQYF.

The chain has TRBV4-3 and TRBJ1-6; no firm D call. Trimming took off 2 bases at V and 7 bases at J, with 6 bases between the two ends. CDR3 length: 13 residues. Germline V lookup: CDR1 LGHNA, CDR2 YSLEER. CDR3 in DNA: TGCGCCAGCAGCCAACACGGGAATTCACCCCTCCACTTT. It codes for CASSQHGNSPLHF.

The chain couples TRBV6-5 to TRBJ1-6, with 10 bases identical to TRBD1. The germline CDR1 and CDR2 sequences are MNHEY and SVGAGI. The CDR3 covers 14 residues. Trimming removed 6 bases from V and 9 bases from J; junction bases left unmatched: 5. CDR3 bases: TGTGCCAGCAGGCCGGGACAGGGGATTTCACCCCTCCACTTT. This codes for CASRPGQGISPLHF.

The V gene is TRBV3-1 (or the pseudogene TRBV3-2), the J gene TRBJ1-4, with D uncertain. Germline CDR1 reads LGHDT; CDR2 reads YNNKEL (reference sequence). Trimming shortened V by 3 bases and J by 2 bases, and 16 bases separated the two germline ends. The CDR3 runs 17 residues. The CDR3 spells CASSQRSLSWTNEKLFF. The CDR3 coding sequence is TGTGCCAGCAGCCAGAGGAGCCTTTCGTGGACTAATGAAAAACTGTTTTTT.

The rearrangement uses TRBV29-1 and TRBJ2-7, with D perhaps TRBD1 (6 bases). Germline V CDR1 and CDR2: SQVTM, ANQGSEA. The CDR3 sequence is 13 residues long. Deletions cut 7 bases from V and 4 bases from J, with 17 bases between. CDR3 sequence (DNA): TGCAGCGCCTGGCAGGGGAACATTTACGAGCAGTACTTC. This encodes CSAWQGNIYEQYF.

CDR3 sequence (DNA): TGTGCCAGCAGCCGTAGTCAAAGCACAGATACGCAGTATTTT. Translation gives CASSRSQSTDTQYF. The gene calls are TRBV9 and TRBJ2-3, with D unclear. The CDR3 runs 14 residues. CDR1 SGDLS and CDR2 YYNGEE come from the germline V gene. V was cut by 4 bases and J by 0 bases, with 9 bases left in between. The full variable domain, its missing parts supplied by reference TRBV9 and TRBJ2-3, is DSGVTQTPKHLITATGQRVTLRCSPRSGDLSVYWYQQSLDQGLQFLIQYYNGEERAKGNILERFSAQQFPDLHSELNLSSLELGDSALYFCASSRSQSTDTQYFGPGTRLTVL.

V and J are TRBV5-1 and TRBJ2-7; D is undetermined. The ends were cut back, 0 bases at V and 5 bases at J, with 6 bases in the middle. Germline V gene lookup returns CDR1 SGHRS and CDR2 YFSETQ. The CDR3 runs 12 residues. CDR3 sequence (DNA): TGCGCCAGCAGCTTGGTCGGAGACGAGCAGTACTTC. It translates to CASSLVGDEQYF. Using reference TRBV5-1 and TRBJ2-7 for the parts outside the CDR3, the full variable domain is KAGVTQTPRYLIKTRGQQVTLSCSPISGHRSVSWYQQTPGQGLQFLFEYFSETQRNKGNFPGRFSGRQFSNSRSEMNVSTLELGDSALYLCASSLVGDEQYFGPGTRLTVT.

In this sample, this clone turned up once. The chain employs TRBV27 and TRBJ2-7, with D uncertain. Germline loops: CDR1 MNHEY, CDR2 SMNVEV (reference sequence). The CDR3 is 14 amino acids. V was pared by 0 bases and J by 1 base, with 7 bases between. CDR3 sequence reads: CASSLSVTSYEQYV. Written as DNA, the CDR3 is TGTGCCAGCAGTTTATCGGTCACTTCCTACGAGCAGTACGTC.

The chain joins TRBV6-2 or TRBV6-3 to TRBJ2-3; D may be TRBD2 (6 bases). The CDR3 sequence is 15 residues long. CDR1 is MNHEY and CDR2 is SVGEGT in the germline V gene. V was cut by 5 bases and J by 2 bases, with 14 bases left in between. The CDR3 loop is CASSPGLSTTDTQYF. DNA of the CDR3: TGTGCCAGCAGTCCGGGACTCTCAACCACAGATACGCAGTATTTT.

This sequence joins TRBV24-1 and TRBJ2-3, with TRBD2 matching 12 bases. This CDR3 region has 19 residues. V lost 7 bases, J lost 2 bases, and 15 bases stayed unmatched. The germline V gene has CDR1 KGHDR and CDR2 SFDVKD. The CDR3 sequence: CATSDGLAGIRTPTDTQYF. CDR3 DNA sequence: TGTGCCACCAGCGATGGACTAGCGGGGATACGAACCCCCACAGATACGCAGTATTTT.

The CDR3 nucleotides read TGTGCCAGCAGCGCCAGTTCCCTTAGCAATCAGCCCCAGCATTTT. It yields the protein CASSASSLSNQPQHF. This rearrangement joins TRBV9 to TRBJ1-5; D not resolved. The germline V gene has CDR1 SGDLS and CDR2 YYNGEE. This CDR3 has 15 residues. The V end lost 3 bases, the J end lost 0 bases, and 10 bases lay between the germline ends.

The chain joins TRBV9 to TRBJ2-3, with 8 bases lining up with TRBD1. This CDR3 is 19 amino acids long. Germline V gene lookup returns CDR1 SGDLS and CDR2 YYNGEE. The ends lost 1 base at V and 0 bases at J; junction bases unmatched: 13. As DNA, the CDR3 is TGTGCCAGCAGCGTACCCCCGGGCCAGGGGGCAGATAGCACAGATACGCAGTATTTT. Translating gives CASSVPPGQGADSTDTQYF.